The entry below describes one T cell receptor beta chain. This entry comes from a study of T cell responses to AZD1222 COVID-19 vaccine. CDR1 SGHRS and CDR2 YFSETQ come from the germline V gene. This CDR3 has 16 amino acids. The V end lost 3 bases, the J end lost 4 bases, and 19 bases lay between the germline ends. Using immunoSEQ multiplex PCR, the repertoire was profiled, and TCRdb retains in-frame clones only, with some absent. Of around 150,000 clones in the sample, approximately 90% were seen once. V is TRBV5-1 and J is TRBJ2-5; D gene unclear. The clonotype comes from an adult who received the AZD1222 COVID-19 vaccine. The material sequenced was peripheral blood, taken 28 days after the second AZD1222 dose. The CDR3 here is CASSSGRQADLETQYF. The CDR3, as DNA: TGCGCCAGCAGCTCGGGTAGGCAGGCGGATCTAGAGACCCAGTACTTC.